This T cell receptor beta chain appears in the sequencing data of a study of blood T cell repertoires in COVID-19. Study in general: COVID-19 samples, acute and convalescent, were from the United States, Italy and Spain. T cells, B-cell-depleted T cells, or PBMCs provided the cDNA or gDNA that served as material.

This clone appeared a few times. The same CDR3 is also encoded by other DNA sequences in this sample. The table came from immunoSEQ multiplex PCR; TCRdb's copy has only in-frame clones and leaves some out. The repertoire holds 380,000 or so clones, with 86% as singletons. The CDR3 covers 15 residues. Per the germline V gene, CDR1 is SGHTS and CDR2 is YDEGEE. With 4 bases clipped from V and 1 base from J, the junction kept 5 bases outside the gene matches. This sequence originates from a woman in her sixties with COVID-19, enrolled during active disease. Sequences were obtained from peripheral blood. The chain uses TRBV5-8 and TRBJ1-1; 9 bases fit TRBD1. The CDR3 protein is CASSRTGQGNTEAFF. The DNA for the CDR3 is TGTGCCAGCAGCCGAACGGGACAGGGGAACACTGAAGCTTTCTTT.